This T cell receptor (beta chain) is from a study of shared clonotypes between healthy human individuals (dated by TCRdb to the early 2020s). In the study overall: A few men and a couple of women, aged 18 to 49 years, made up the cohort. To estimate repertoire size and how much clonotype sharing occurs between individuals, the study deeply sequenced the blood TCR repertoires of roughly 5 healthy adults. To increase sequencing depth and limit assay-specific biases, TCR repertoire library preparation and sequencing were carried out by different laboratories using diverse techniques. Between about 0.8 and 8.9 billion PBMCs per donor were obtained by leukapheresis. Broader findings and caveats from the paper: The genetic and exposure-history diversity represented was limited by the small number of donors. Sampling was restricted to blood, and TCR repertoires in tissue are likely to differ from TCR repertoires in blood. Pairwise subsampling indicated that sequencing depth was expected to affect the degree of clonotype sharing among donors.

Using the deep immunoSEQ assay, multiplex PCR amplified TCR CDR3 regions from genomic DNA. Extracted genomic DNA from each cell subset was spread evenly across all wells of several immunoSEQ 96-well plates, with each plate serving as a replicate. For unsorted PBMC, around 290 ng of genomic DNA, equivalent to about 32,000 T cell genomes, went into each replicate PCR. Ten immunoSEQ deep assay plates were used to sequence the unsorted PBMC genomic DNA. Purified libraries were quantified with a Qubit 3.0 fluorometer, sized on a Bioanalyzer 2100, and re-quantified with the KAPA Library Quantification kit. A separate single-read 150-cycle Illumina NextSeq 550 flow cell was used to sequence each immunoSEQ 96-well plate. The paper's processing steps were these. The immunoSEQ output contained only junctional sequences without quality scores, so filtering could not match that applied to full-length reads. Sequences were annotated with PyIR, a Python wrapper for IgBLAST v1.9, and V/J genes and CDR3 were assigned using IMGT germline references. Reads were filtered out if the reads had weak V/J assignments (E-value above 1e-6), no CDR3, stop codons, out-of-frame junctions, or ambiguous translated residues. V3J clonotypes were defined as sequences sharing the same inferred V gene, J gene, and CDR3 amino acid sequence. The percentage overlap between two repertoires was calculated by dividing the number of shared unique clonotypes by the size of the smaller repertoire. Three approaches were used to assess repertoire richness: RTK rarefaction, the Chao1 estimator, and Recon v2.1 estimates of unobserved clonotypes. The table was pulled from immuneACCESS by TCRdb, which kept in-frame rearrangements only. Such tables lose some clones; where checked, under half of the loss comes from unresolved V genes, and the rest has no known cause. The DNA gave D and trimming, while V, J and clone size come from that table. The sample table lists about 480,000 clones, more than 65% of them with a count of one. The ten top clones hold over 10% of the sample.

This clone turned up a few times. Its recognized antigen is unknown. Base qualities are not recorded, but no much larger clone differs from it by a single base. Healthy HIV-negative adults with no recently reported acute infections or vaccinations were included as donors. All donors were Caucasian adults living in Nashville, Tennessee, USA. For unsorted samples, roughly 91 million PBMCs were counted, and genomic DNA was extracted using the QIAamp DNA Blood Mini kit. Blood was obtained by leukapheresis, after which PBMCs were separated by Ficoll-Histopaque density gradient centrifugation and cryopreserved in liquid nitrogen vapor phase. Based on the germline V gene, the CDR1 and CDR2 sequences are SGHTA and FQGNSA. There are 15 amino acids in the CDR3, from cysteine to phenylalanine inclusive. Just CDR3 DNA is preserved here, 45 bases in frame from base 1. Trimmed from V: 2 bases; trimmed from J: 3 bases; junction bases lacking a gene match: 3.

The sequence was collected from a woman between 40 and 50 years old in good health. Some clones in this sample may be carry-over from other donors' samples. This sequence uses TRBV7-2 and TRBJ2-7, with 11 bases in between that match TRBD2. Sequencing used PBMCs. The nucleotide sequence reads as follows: TGTGCCAGCAGCTTAAAGGGACTAGCGGACTACGAGCAGTACTTC. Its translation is CASSLKGLADYEQYF. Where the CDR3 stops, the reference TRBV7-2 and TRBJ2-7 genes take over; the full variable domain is GAGVSQSPSNKVTEKGKDVELRCDPISGHTALYWYRQSLGQGLEFLIYFQGNSAPDKSGLPSDRFSAERTGGSVSTLTIQRTQQEDSAVYLCASSLKGLADYEQYFGPGTRLTVT.